This T cell receptor beta chain was observed in a study of blood T cells in healthy people across ages. Donor samples were obtained from healthy Caucasian individuals from Russia, aged roughly 6 to 90. Total RNA was extracted at no less than 6 micrograms per sample. Study outcomes and limitations: From one million sequenced T cells, diversity estimates were lower bounds. The study could not conclusively compare naive and antigen-experienced cells, given its unsorted PBMCs.

Regarding this clonotype: The target antigen is unknown.

Primers used in a second PCR of about 6 to 11 cycles were a sample-barcoded 5' primer and a J-beta primer mix. Using its own MiXCR run on the 5' RACE reads, TCRdb lists one record per CDR3 protein. Counted here are 850,000 to 1,000,000 distinct CDR3 sequences, just over 50% occurring once; the ten biggest clones make up about 20%. There are 15 residues in the CDR3. V lost 3 bases, J lost 5 bases, and 13 bases stayed unmatched. Germline assignment: CDR1 DFQATT and CDR2 SNEGSKA (reference sequence). The V call is TRBV20-1, the J call TRBJ2-7; 7 nucleotides agree with TRBD1. The specimen was blood. This TCR came from a woman between 55 and 75 years old in good health. CDR3 coding DNA: TGCAGTGCTAGGGAACGACAGGGAAGCTTAAACGAGCAGTACTTC. This gives the protein CSARERQGSLNEQYF.